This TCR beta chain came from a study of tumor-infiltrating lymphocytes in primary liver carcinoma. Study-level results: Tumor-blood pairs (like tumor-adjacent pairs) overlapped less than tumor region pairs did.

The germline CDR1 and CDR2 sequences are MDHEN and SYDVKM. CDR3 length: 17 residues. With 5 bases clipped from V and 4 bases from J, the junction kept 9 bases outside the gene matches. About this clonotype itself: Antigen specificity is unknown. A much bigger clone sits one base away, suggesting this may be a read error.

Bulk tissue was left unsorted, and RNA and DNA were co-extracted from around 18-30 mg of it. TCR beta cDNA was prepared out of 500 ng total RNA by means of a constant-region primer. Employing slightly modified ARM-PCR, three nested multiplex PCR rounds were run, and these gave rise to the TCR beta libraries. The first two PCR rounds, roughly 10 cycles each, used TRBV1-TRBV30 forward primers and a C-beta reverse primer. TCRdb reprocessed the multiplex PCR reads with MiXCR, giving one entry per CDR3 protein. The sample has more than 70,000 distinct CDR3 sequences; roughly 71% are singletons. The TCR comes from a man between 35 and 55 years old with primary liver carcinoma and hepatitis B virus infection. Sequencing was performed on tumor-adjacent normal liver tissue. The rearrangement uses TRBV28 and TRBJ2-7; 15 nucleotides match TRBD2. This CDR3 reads CASSRSGTSGRWYEQYF. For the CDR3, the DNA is TGTGCCAGCAGTCGATCAGGGACTAGCGGGAGGTGGTACGAGCAGTACTTC. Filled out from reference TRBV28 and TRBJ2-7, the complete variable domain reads DVKVTQSSRYLVKRTGEKVFLECVQDMDHENMFWYRQDPGLGLRLIYFSYDVKMKEKGDIPEGYSVSREKKERFSLILESASTNQTSMYLCASSRSGTSGRWYEQYFGPGTRLTVT.